This TCR beta chain was sequenced in a study of response to subunit inactivated influenza vaccine. Notes on the study in general: Authors suggested each seasonal influenza vaccination recruits few new T cells.

This clonotype was detected only a few times. What it binds is not known. Germline V gives CDR1 MNHEY, CDR2 SVGEGT. V dropped 6 bases and J dropped 1; count of bases not matched to a gene: 11. The CDR3 extends over 17 amino acids. TCRdb analysed the RT-PCR reads with MiXCR anew, one entry per CDR3 protein. The sample includes approximately 500,000 distinct CDR3 sequences, 11% to 15% of them seen just once. The material sequenced was PBMCs from blood, taken about 12 days after vaccination. V usage is TRBV6-2 or TRBV6-3 and J usage is TRBJ2-4, with 8 nucleotides matching TRBD1. The source of this sequence is a man aged 50-59 years who received an inactivated influenza vaccine. CDR3 sequence (DNA): TGTGCCAGCAGAGGAAGACAGGGGCGCGGGGCCAAAAACATTCAGTACTTC. Protein sequence: CASRGRQGRGAKNIQYF.